Listed here are 24 T cell receptor beta chains from one sample, sequenced in a study of sequential checkpoint blockade in melanoma. Assay: immunoSEQ multiplex PCR; the TCRdb copy retains only in-frame clones and omits some. The sample includes about 6,100 clones, under 25% of them seen just once. The sample's treatment: randomized to nivolumab then ipilimumab (arm A) or the reverse (arm B). Sequencing was performed on tumor tissue (inferred from file names), taken from a patient given nivolumab and ipilimumab in sequence. The receptor set was obtained from a human donor with melanoma.

The V gene is TRBV9, the J gene TRBJ2-7; possibly TRBD2 for D (7 bases). In germline, CDR1 is SGDLS, CDR2 YYNGEE. The CDR3 has 15 residues. Trimming stripped 1 base from V and 2 bases from J, with 13 bases between. CDR3 DNA sequence: TGTGCCAGCAGCGTAAACGGGGGGCCGACCTACGAGCAGTACTTC. Its translation is CASSVNGGPTYEQYF. Variable domain in full (rest from reference TRBV9 and TRBJ2-7): DSGVTQTPKHLITATGQRVTLRCSPRSGDLSVYWYQQSLDQGLQFLIQYYNGEERAKGNILERFSAQQFPDLHSELNLSSLELGDSALYFCASSVNGGPTYEQYFGPGTRLTVT.

This clone was seen ten or more times. The rearrangement links TRBV9 to TRBJ1-3; 9 bases are shared with TRBD1. Trimming cost V 3 bases and J 0 bases; bases outside gene matches: 4. The CDR3 totals 16 residues. Germline loops: CDR1 SGDLS, CDR2 YYNGEE. This CDR3 is CASSAGQGRSGNTIYF. The CDR3 coding sequence is TGTGCCAGCAGCGCGGGACAGGGCCGCTCTGGAAACACCATATATTTT.

This clone was seen repeatedly, ten times or more. Here the CDR3 reads CASSELGGQETQYF. The CDR3 DNA sequence: TGTGCCAGCAGCGAGCTGGGTGGGCAAGAGACCCAGTACTTC. This chain joins TRBV9 and TRBJ2-5; D is unresolved. The CDR3 extends over 14 amino acids. Germline CDR1 SGDLS, CDR2 YYNGEE. Trimming took 3 bases from V and 2 from J, leaving 11 bases between them.

This chain links TRBV19 with TRBJ2-4; 13 bases match TRBD2. The trim removed 2 bases at V and 5 bases at J, leaving 12 bases unmatched. The CDR3 consists of 19 residues. Germline loops: CDR1 LNHDA, CDR2 SQIVND (reference sequence). Here the CDR3 reads CASSINEISGLAGENIQYF. CDR3 DNA sequence: TGTGCCAGTAGTATAAACGAAATATCTGGACTAGCGGGAGAAAACATTCAGTACTTC.

This chain connects TRBV6-8 to TRBJ2-7, with D perhaps being TRBD1 or TRBD2 (5 bases each). V was clipped by 6 bases and J by 9 bases, with 21 bases between them. The CDR3 runs 14 residues. Germline V gene data show CDR1 as MNHGY and CDR2 as SAAAGT. The CDR3: CASRGPGTALVQYF. Written as DNA, the CDR3 is TGTGCCAGCAGGGGACCAGGGACGGCGCTAGTGCAGTACTTC.

This clone was detected ten times or more. CDR3 amino acids: CASSVYSGGSTDTQYF. For the CDR3, the DNA is TGTGCCAGCAGCGTCTATAGCGGGGGGTCCACAGATACGCAGTATTTT. This chain joins TRBV9 and TRBJ2-3; 10 nucleotides agree with TRBD2. The V gene's germline CDR1 is SGDLS and CDR2 YYNGEE. The CDR3 sequence is 16 residues long. The trim removed 2 bases at V and 2 bases at J, leaving 5 bases unmatched.

J is TRBJ2-7 and V is TRBV19; a weak D match, TRBD2 (6 bases). V was clipped by 11 bases and J by 0 bases, with 14 bases between them. Germline assignment: CDR1 LNHDA and CDR2 SQIVND (reference sequence). This CDR3 is 13 amino acids long. Here the CDR3 reads CACGWGDSYEQYF. Here the CDR3 DNA reads TGTGCCTGCGGATGGGGGGACTCCTACGAGCAGTACTTC.

In this sample, this clone turned up a few times. The rearrangement joins TRBV6-8 to TRBJ1-2; 8 nucleotides align to TRBD1. CDR3 length equals 16 residues. Germline values: CDR1 MNHGY, CDR2 SAAAGT. V was clipped by 5 bases and J by 7 bases; unmatched bases: 15. The DNA of the CDR3 is TGTGCCAGCAGTCCGCGGTCCGGGACAGGAAGTGTTGGCTACACCTTC. Protein: CASSPRSGTGSVGYTF.

This clone has a handful of counts. The V call is TRBV19, the J call TRBJ1-2, with TRBD1 identical over 9 bases. The CDR3 consists of 17 residues. CDR1 is LNHDA, CDR2 SQIVND, per germline (reference sequence). V lost 10 bases and J lost 6; bases outside the gene matches: 21. CDR3 in amino acids: CATRPVGTGPPKDGYTF. CDR3 nucleotide sequence: TGTGCCACCCGCCCGGTTGGGACAGGGCCCCCTAAGGATGGCTACACCTTC.

This clone is termed medium-sized. The genes are TRBV12-5 and TRBJ2-1; 7 bases agree with TRBD1. The CDR3 contains 15 residues. Germline values: CDR1 LGHNT, CDR2 FRNRAP. CDR3 bases: TGTGCCAGCATCCCCGGAACAGGGGCTAAAAATGAGCAGTTCTTC. It yields the protein CASIPGTGAKNEQFF. The whole variable domain, filled in from reference TRBV12-5 and TRBJ2-1, reads DARVTQTPRHKVTEMGQEVTMRCQPILGHNTVFWYRQTMMQGLELLAYFRNRAPLDDSGMPKDRFSAEMPDATLATLKIQPSEPRDSAVYFCASIPGTGAKNEQFFGPGTRLTVL.

This clone came up a few times. The chain carries TRBV27 and TRBJ1-2; D remains unclear. Trimming removed 0 bases from V and 8 bases from J, with 10 bases in between. In germline, CDR1 is MNHEY, CDR2 SMNVEV (reference sequence). The CDR3 totals 13 residues. The CDR3 coding sequence is TGTGCCAGCAGTTTATCAGTGGTTGGGGGCTACACCTTC. This translates into CASSLSVVGGYTF.

As DNA, the CDR3 is TGTGCCAGTAAGCAGGGGCCTAACTATGGCTACACCTTC. It yields the protein CASKQGPNYGYTF. The chain is built from TRBV19 and TRBJ1-2; possibly TRBD1 for D (6 bases). V lost 7 bases to trimming and J lost 0 bases, with 9 bases between them. CDR1 and CDR2 from the germline V gene are LNHDA and SQIVND (reference sequence). The CDR3 sequence is 13 residues long.

Sample share makes this clone medium-sized. The CDR3 DNA follows: TGTGCCAGCTCAGCTTTTCCCAGGGGAGATGAAAAACTGTTTTTT. Protein product: CASSAFPRGDEKLFF. This sequence joins TRBV18 and TRBJ1-4, with D possibly matching TRBD1 (6 bases). Germline values: CDR1 KGHSH, CDR2 LQKENI. CDR3 size: 15 residues. Between the trimmed V and J ends, which lost 5 bases and 6 bases, there was a span of 16 bases.

Judged by abundance, this clone is large. The chain links TRBV29-1 to TRBJ2-3, with 15 bases lining up with TRBD2. The V segment lost 6 bases and the J segment 6 bases; nucleotides outside the gene matches: 25. CDR1 is SQVTM and CDR2 is ANQGSEA in the germline V gene. The CDR3 loop spans 21 amino acids. CDR3 nucleotides: TGCAGCGTGAAGGGCGTAACTGACAGGCAGGGACTAGCGGGAGGTGCCGATACGCAGTATTTT. Translation gives CSVKGVTDRQGLAGGADTQYF.

This clone came up a few times. The rearrangement joins TRBV10-3 to TRBJ1-4; no clear D. V lost 2 bases and J 11 bases, leaving 9 bases between the germline ends. The CDR3 runs 12 residues. CDR1 is ENHRY, CDR2 SYGVKD, per germline. The CDR3 DNA reads as TGTGCCATCAGTGAGGGGTCGCGGAAACTGTTTTTT. Translated, it gives CAISEGSRKLFF.

The sample holds many counts of this clone. The V gene is TRBV11-3, the J gene TRBJ2-7; D remains ambiguous. CDR3 length: 16 amino acids. V was trimmed by 5 bases and J by 1 base, leaving 18 bases between them. Germline V gives CDR1 SGHNT, CDR2 YENEEA. The CDR3 loop reads CASSAQGGKASYEQYF. CDR3 bases: TGTGCCAGCAGCGCCCAAGGTGGCAAGGCATCCTACGAGCAGTACTTC.

This clone was detected a few times. The CDR3 is CASSRRAGTGSNEQFF. The DNA for the CDR3 is TGTGCCAGCAGCAGAAGAGCCGGGACAGGGAGCAATGAGCAGTTCTTC. The chain joins TRBV11-3 to TRBJ2-1, with TRBD1 matching 9 bases. The V gene's germline CDR1 is SGHNT and CDR2 YENEEA. The CDR3 runs 16 residues. The ends lost 5 bases at V and 6 bases at J; junction bases unmatched: 11.

The rearrangement joins TRBV11-3 to TRBJ2-1, with 11 bases lining up with TRBD1. CDR1 SGHNT and CDR2 YENEEA come from the germline V gene. V trimming: 5 bases; J trimming: 4 bases; junction bases outside the gene matches: 13. This CDR3 has 18 residues. CDR3 sequence: CASSIRDRGFGLYNEQFF. The CDR3 DNA sequence: TGTGCCAGCAGCATCCGGGACAGGGGGTTCGGGCTTTACAATGAGCAGTTCTTC.

V usage is TRBV11-3 and J usage is TRBJ1-5; 7 nucleotides agree with TRBD1. This CDR3 has 14 residues. Germline-derived CDR1 and CDR2 are SGHNT and YENEEA. The junction had 5 bases not matched to a gene; V was cut back by 5 bases and J by 4 bases. The CDR3 DNA sequence: TGTGCCAGCAGCAAGACAGGGCGAAATCAGCCCCAGCATTTT. As protein: CASSKTGRNQPQHF.

By its share, this clone is large. The rearrangement joins TRBV15 to TRBJ2-1, with TRBD2 matching over 7 bases. Germline V gives CDR1 LNHNV, CDR2 YYDKDF (reference sequence). The CDR3 totals 15 residues. The V gene end was trimmed by 4 bases and the J gene end by 8 bases; junction bases not matched to a gene: 11. The CDR3 bases are TGTGCCACCAGCAAAGGAAGGCGGGAGATCGATGAGCAGTTCTTC. Protein: CATSKGRREIDEQFF. Based on the CDR3 plus reference TRBV15 and TRBJ2-1, the full variable domain is DAMVIQNPRYQVTQFGKPVTLSCSQTLNHNVMYWYQQKSSQAPKLLFHYYDKDFNNEADTPDNFQSRRPNTSFCFLDIRSPGLGDTAMYLCATSKGRREIDEQFFGPGTRLTVL.

This clone was found once. The genes are TRBV18 and TRBJ2-3; 10 bases line up with TRBD1. From germline, CDR1 is KGHSH and CDR2 LQKENI. The CDR3 runs to 20 residues. Trimming at V came to 6 bases and at J to 4 bases, leaving 22 bases not matched to a gene. CDR3 sequence reads: CASSSPGTGERMPGPDTQYF. The CDR3 DNA sequence: TGTGCCAGCTCGTCCCCCGGGACAGGGGAGAGGATGCCCGGTCCAGATACGCAGTATTTT.

This clone is labeled medium-sized. The gene calls are TRBV11-3 and TRBJ2-5; TRBD2 aligns across 7 bases. V shed 4 bases and J 5 bases; nucleotides not matched to a gene: 10. The CDR3 runs to 15 residues. From germline, CDR1 is SGHNT and CDR2 YENEEA. CDR3 coding DNA: TGTGCCAGCAGCTCGCGGGACTACCCGGGGGAGACCCAGTACTTC. This codes for CASSSRDYPGETQYF.

V and J are TRBV19 and TRBJ1-2; 8 bases are shared with TRBD1. CDR3 length: 13 amino acids. The ends lost 5 bases at V and 7 bases at J; junction bases unmatched: 6. Germline loops: CDR1 LNHDA, CDR2 SQIVND (reference sequence). The CDR3 nucleotides read TGTGCCAGTAGTCTACAGGGGGTAGTTGGCTACACCTTC. Encoded protein: CASSLQGVVGYTF.

The chain joins TRBV30 to TRBJ2-5; 8 bases are a match to TRBD2. Germline V CDR1 and CDR2: GTSNPN, SVGIG (reference sequence). V trimming: 2 bases; J trimming: 10 bases; junction bases outside the gene matches: 6. The CDR3 covers 12 residues. CDR3: CAWSRGGRDQYF. The DNA of the CDR3 is TGTGCCTGGAGTCGGGGGGGGAGAGACCAGTACTTC.